This T cell receptor beta chain is from a study of cytomegalovirus exposure and HLA in healthy donors. Study-level background: One earlier analysis, a look at about 179 million T cells, found some 120 million unique TCR beta sequences. General observations from the study: Fewer N-insertions than the 666-donor mean were reportedly shown by an Asian-associated ancestry cluster in a later analysis.

A remark on this clone: Antigen: not known.

Researchers ran the PCR with 60 Vbeta and 13 Jbeta primers. Generated by immunoSEQ multiplex PCR, the TCRdb table keeps only in-frame clones and is missing some. The sample holds over 65,000 clones. The receptor comes from a woman aged 30 to 39 in good health and CMV-seronegative. Sequenced: PBMCs.

The DNA for the CDR3 is TGTGCCAGCAGAAAGACAGGGTCCAACACTGAAGCTTTCTTT. Translation gives CASRKTGSNTEAFF. The chain has TRBV7-2 and TRBJ1-1, with TRBD1 matching 7 bases. This CDR3 contains 14 residues. V was clipped by 6 bases and J by 2 bases; unmatched bases: 6. The germline V gene has CDR1 SGHTA and CDR2 FQGNSA.